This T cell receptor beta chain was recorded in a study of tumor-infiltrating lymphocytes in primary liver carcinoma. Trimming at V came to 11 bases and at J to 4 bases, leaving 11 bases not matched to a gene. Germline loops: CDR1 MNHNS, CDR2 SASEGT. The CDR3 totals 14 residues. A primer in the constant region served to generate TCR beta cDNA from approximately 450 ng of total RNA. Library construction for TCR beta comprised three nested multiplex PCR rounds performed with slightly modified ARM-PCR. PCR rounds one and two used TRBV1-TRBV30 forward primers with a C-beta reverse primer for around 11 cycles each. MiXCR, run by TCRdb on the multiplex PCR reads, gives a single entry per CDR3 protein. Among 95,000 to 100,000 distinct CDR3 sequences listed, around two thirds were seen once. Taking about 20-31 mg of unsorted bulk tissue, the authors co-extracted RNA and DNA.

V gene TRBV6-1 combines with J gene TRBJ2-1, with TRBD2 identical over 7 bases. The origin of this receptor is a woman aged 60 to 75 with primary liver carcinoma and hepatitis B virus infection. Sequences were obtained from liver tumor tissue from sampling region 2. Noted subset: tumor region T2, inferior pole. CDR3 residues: CAVASGSRYNEQFF. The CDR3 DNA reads TGTGCCGTCGCTAGCGGTAGTCGGTACAATGAGCAGTTCTTC.